This is a list of T cell receptor beta chains from one sample in a study of tumor and adjacent non-tumor tissue in lung cancer. TCRdb processed the multiplex PCR reads anew with MiXCR; each CDR3 protein has one entry. Of around 74,000 distinct CDR3 sequences detected, roughly 70% appear once; the ten largest clones hold 25% to 35%. Sequencing used distant non-tumor lung tissue. Receptor source: a woman aged 45-60 years with non-small cell lung cancer. The CDR3 runs from the conserved cysteine through the conserved F or W.

V	J	length	CDR3
TRBV29-1	TRBJ2-2	17	CSVERAIGTGGTGERFF
TRBV29-1	TRBJ2-1	15	CNAPNDGTDYSEQFF
TRBV5-6	TRBJ2-3	19	CASSFSLLRRTPSTDMQYF
TRBV12-3/TRBV12-4	TRBJ1-3	16	CASSLEGTGIGNTIYF
TRBV7-8	TRBJ2-4	18	CASSTVLAGILGGHIQYF
TRBV6-2/TRBV6-3	TRBJ2-7	12	CAKSRHQYEQYF
TRBV4-1	TRBJ1-1	16	CASSQNLYRFGTGAFF
TRBV6-1	TRBJ2-2	16	CASSEAVTANTGELFF
TRBV11-2	TRBJ2-7	12	CASEQGNYGQYF
TRBV24-1	TRBJ1-2	15	CATCDTGTASVGYTF
TRBV11-2	TRBJ2-7	14	CASSLVGGGNEQYF
TRBV20-1	TRBJ2-7	11	CSAITSYEQYF
TRBV11-1	TRBJ1-1	14	CTSESRDRVTEAFF
TRBV15	TRBJ1-2	13	CATSGGIFYGYTF
TRBV15	TRBJ1-2	17	CATSRDHGGASDNGYTF
TRBV11-2	TRBJ2-7	15	CASSFRAGGSYEQYF
TRBV11-2	TRBJ2-2	16	CASSLLISLIGGKLFF
TRBV11-2	TRBJ2-7	12	CASSLENLQQYF
TRBV28	TRBJ2-2	15	CASSLLDRNTGELFF
TRBV29-1	TRBJ2-3	13	CSVRPGATDTQYF
TRBV11-2	TRBJ2-7	12	CTSSPTSAEQYF
TRBV20-1	TRBJ2-1	15	CSAAPLAGSRKEQFF
TRBV29-1	TRBJ2-1	12	CGVGTGNNEQFF
TRBV5-4	TRBJ2-5	12	CASSFHQETQYF
TRBV20-1	TRBJ2-7	14	CSTSLEGTGYEQYF
TRBV20-1	TRBJ2-1	16	CSAIAHLVAKYNEHFF
TRBV20-1	TRBJ2-7	15	CSAYPRTSGTYEQYF
TRBV29-1	TRBJ2-3	14	CSSTKGTNLDTQYF
TRBV20-1	TRBJ2-7	11	CSAKQNYEQYF
TRBV29-1	TRBJ1-5	14	CSVADRGGFSAQHF
TRBV7-9	TRBJ2-1	14	CASSPTGTYNEQFF
TRBV5-4	TRBJ1-5	15	CASNLQGTGNQPQHF
TRBV11-3	TRBJ2-3	13	CANSRRGIDTQYF
TRBV11-2	TRBJ2-1	16	CASQSLGQSYQNERFF
TRBV6-5	TRBJ2-7	16	CDCRPTAGGLSGEQYF
TRBV7-9	TRBJ2-1	11	CASSLVREKFF
TRBV12-3/TRBV12-4	TRBJ1-6	17	CASSLGAGQTYNSPLHF
TRBV5-5	TRBJ2-1	16	CASSSPRIAGDNEQFF
TRBV11-2	TRBJ1-1	13	CARSLVDNTEAFF
TRBV6-1	TRBJ2-5	15	CASSETPTYQETQYF
TRBV20-1	TRBJ2-1	19	CSAREQDLRAGVAHNEQFF
TRBV11-2	TRBJ2-6	15	CANSLLIFGANVLTF
TRBV11-2	TRBJ2-7	15	CASRIGTGVPYEQYF
TRBV10-3	TRBJ2-1	16	CAISESTAPIYNEQFF
TRBV20-1	TRBJ1-5	14	CSASGPSPNQPQHF
TRBV28	TRBJ2-2	15	CASSLIRGRTGELFF